The 15 T cell receptor beta chains given below trace back to one sample, sequenced in a study of shared clonotypes between healthy human individuals (dated by TCRdb to between 2020 and 2021). The library was built by means of the immunoSEQ multiplex PCR assay. The clones in this table, taken by TCRdb from immuneACCESS, are in-frame only. Not every clone is retained; where verified, under half of the shortfall comes from an unresolved V gene, and the cause of the rest is unknown. Here the sample has 2 million or so clones; 85% to 95% occur a single time. More than 0.1% of the sample is taken by the ten largest. Sequenced: naive CD4+ T cells sorted from blood. The cell subset or site label corresponds to: CD45RA+ positively selected. The receptors here all came from a man younger than 35 in good health.

The rearrangement links TRBV18 to TRBJ1-3; 8 bases match TRBD1. J gave up 0 bases and V 2 bases, and 3 bases lay outside the gene matches. CDR3 size: 16 residues. Germline values: CDR1 KGHSH, CDR2 LQKENI. DNA of the CDR3: TGTGCCAGCTCACCAGCTGGACAGGGCTCTGGAAACACCATATATTTT. Its protein product is CASSPAGQGSGNTIYF.

A word on this clone: A read error may explain this, as a much larger clone is one base away. This sample also contains other DNA sequences that code for the same CDR3. The chain is built from TRBV11-3 and TRBJ2-3, with unresolved D. Germline V gene sequence: CDR1 SGHNT, CDR2 YENEEA. The CDR3 length is 12 residues. The V gene lost 1 base and the J gene lost 4 bases, with 3 bases spanning the gap. CDR3 loop: CASSLGSDTQYF. The CDR3, as DNA: TGTGCCAGCAGCTTAGGATCAGATACGCAGTATTTT.

This chain connects TRBV28 to TRBJ1-4, with D perhaps matching TRBD1 (6 bases). Deletions cut 6 bases from V and 6 bases from J, with 14 bases between. Germline CDR1 reads MDHEN; CDR2 reads SYDVKM. The CDR3 consists of 14 residues. The CDR3 sequence is CASRLTGPYEKLFF. The CDR3 DNA follows: TGTGCCAGCAGATTGACAGGCCCATATGAAAAACTGTTTTTT.

The V gene is TRBV5-8, the J gene TRBJ1-1, with unresolved D. From germline, CDR1 is SGHTS and CDR2 YDEGEE. V lost 5 bases and J lost 4, with 21 bases in between. The CDR3 consists of 16 residues. The CDR3: CASRFYREKGLTEAFF. The CDR3 nucleotides read TGTGCCAGCAGGTTCTACCGGGAGAAGGGCCTCACTGAAGCTTTCTTT.

This chain joins TRBV6-5 and TRBJ1-5, with D possibly matching TRBD1 (6 bases). From germline, CDR1 is MNHEY and CDR2 SVGAGI. The CDR3 length is 14 residues. V was pared by 6 bases and J by 4 bases, with 13 bases between. CDR3 sequence reads: CASSLGGWNQPQHF. The CDR3 bases are TGTGCCAGCAGCTTGGGGGGCTGGAATCAGCCCCAGCATTTT.

V and J are TRBV29-1 and TRBJ2-5; 10 bases agree with TRBD2. CDR3 length: 14 amino acids. Germline CDR1 SQVTM, CDR2 ANQGSEA. The trim removed 7 bases at V and 1 base at J, leaving 6 bases unmatched. As DNA, the CDR3 is TGCAGCGGAAAGCGGGGGGGCCCCCAAGAGACCCAGTACTTC. Translated: CSGKRGGPQETQYF. The full variable domain, with the rest looked up from reference TRBV29-1 and TRBJ2-5, is SAVISQKPSRDICQRGTSLTIQCQVDSQVTMMFWYRQQPGQSLTLIATANQGSEATYESGFVIDKFPISRPNLTFSTLTVSNMSPEDSSIYLCSGKRGGPQETQYFGPGTRLLVL.

This clone was seen a single time. The chain uses TRBV4-1 and TRBJ1-5; tentative D call: TRBD1 (6 bases). Germline V CDR1 and CDR2: MGHRA, YSYEKL. V lost 0 bases to trimming and J lost 6 bases, with 15 bases between them. The CDR3 is made up of 16 amino acids. The chain's CDR3 is CASSQESGAQSQPQHF. In nucleotides, the CDR3 is TGCGCCAGCAGCCAAGAATCGGGGGCACAAAGTCAGCCCCAGCATTTT.

This chain uses TRBV6-1 with TRBJ2-7; 12 nucleotides match TRBD1. The CDR3 totals 15 residues. V dropped 5 bases and J dropped 5; count of bases not matched to a gene: 7. Germline V gives CDR1 MNHNS, CDR2 SASEGT. The CDR3 loop is CASSIRDRGRNEQYF. CDR3 nucleotide sequence: TGTGCCAGCAGTATCCGGGACAGGGGGCGGAACGAGCAGTACTTC.

Regarding this clone: Other DNA sequences from this sample encode an identical CDR3 as well. The rearrangement joins TRBV20-1 to TRBJ2-2; D is ambiguous. Germline V gene lookup returns CDR1 DFQATT and CDR2 SNEGSKA (reference sequence). The V end lost 5 bases, the J end lost 4 bases, and 5 bases lay between the germline ends. The CDR3 totals 11 residues. CDR3 bases: TGCAGTGCTCGTCTCACCGGGGAGCTGTTTTTT. Translation gives CSARLTGELFF.

About this clone: The sample carries other DNA sequences with the same CDR3. This rearrangement joins TRBV20-1 to TRBJ2-3, with unresolved D. Between the trimmed V and J ends, which lost 3 bases and 2 bases, there was a span of 3 bases. Germline V lookup: CDR1 DFQATT, CDR2 SNEGSKA (reference sequence). CDR3 length: 11 amino acids. The chain's CDR3 is CSASPTDTQYF. CDR3 nucleotides: TGCAGTGCTAGTCCCACAGATACGCAGTATTTT.

The genes are TRBV5-1 and TRBJ1-1; no clear D gene. This CDR3 spans 12 amino acids. The V gene lost 4 bases and the J gene lost 5 bases, with 9 bases spanning the gap. The germline CDR1 and CDR2 sequences are SGHRS and YFSETQ. The chain's CDR3 is CASSDPATEAFF. DNA for the CDR3: TGCGCCAGCAGCGACCCCGCAACTGAAGCTTTCTTT.

The chain is built from TRBV18 and TRBJ2-7; 9 nucleotides align to TRBD2. CDR3 size: 14 residues. J was trimmed by 4 bases and V by 6 bases; bases with no gene match: 7. Germline CDR1 KGHSH, CDR2 LQKENI. The CDR3 protein is CASSSTAGGYEQYF. The CDR3 nucleotides read TGTGCCAGCTCTTCCACAGCGGGAGGTTACGAGCAGTACTTC.

V and J are TRBV11-2 and TRBJ1-1, with 9 positions matching TRBD1. The CDR3 sequence is 13 residues long. Germline-derived CDR1 and CDR2 are SGHAT and FQNNGV. J gave up 11 bases and V 4 bases, and 8 bases lay outside the gene matches. In nucleotides, the CDR3 is TGTGCCAGCAGCTCACAGGGGGCATGGAGCGCTTTCTTT. This gives the protein CASSSQGAWSAFF.

This chain connects TRBV18 to TRBJ1-2, with D maybe TRBD1 (6 bases). The CDR3 extends over 19 amino acids. V was pared by 2 bases and J by 0 bases, with 22 bases between. The germline V gene has CDR1 KGHSH and CDR2 LQKENI. CDR3 bases: TGTGCCAGCTCACCAAGGGAACAGGGAGGAGGTTTTGCTAACTATGGCTACACCTTC. Residues: CASSPREQGGGFANYGYTF. The full variable domain, completed using reference TRBV18 and TRBJ1-2, is NAGVMQNPRHLVRRRGQEARLRCSPMKGHSHVYWYRQLPEEGLKFMVYLQKENIIDESGMPKERFSAEFPKEGPSILRIQQVVRGDSAAYFCASSPREQGGGFANYGYTFGSGTRLTVV.

On this clone: The same CDR3 can be traced to other DNA sequences in this sample. The chain combines TRBV10-3 with TRBJ1-2, with D unclear. V was trimmed by 2 bases and J by 3 bases, leaving 7 bases between them. The germline gives CDR1 ENHRY, CDR2 SYGVKD. The CDR3 runs to 13 residues. The CDR3 sequence: CAISEDADYGYTF. The CDR3, as DNA: TGTGCCATCAGTGAGGACGCCGACTATGGCTACACCTTC.